Listed here is a single TCR beta chain. What it recognizes is unknown. This sample stems from a study of CD8+ T cells in alopecia areata. Study-wide context: The drug, oral tofacitinib, was given to treated patients at 5 to 10 mg twice daily. The investigators scored severity in treated patients by the percentage of affected scalp area. Whole-study findings and limits: Administration of tofacitinib significantly diminished scalp clonality and expanded CD8+ clones within the top 100.

Once RNA had been extracted, it was reverse transcribed into cDNA to act as the sequencing template. Sequenced by immunoSEQ multiplex PCR; TCRdb stores in-frame clones only, minus some. This sample has about 210,000 clones, with roughly 44% found just once. Treatment of the sample: oral pan-JAK inhibitor, 5-10 mg twice daily. Alopecia areata patients had lesional scalp punch biopsies and peripheral blood taken from them. V lost 4 bases, J lost 6 bases, and 13 bases lay in between. The CDR3 is 14 residues long. In germline, CDR1 is SGHAT, CDR2 FQNNGV. The clonotype originates from a human donor with alopecia areata. The specimen was CD4+ T cells sorted from blood, collected around week 37, from a patient treated with tofacitinib. The genes are TRBV11-2 and TRBJ2-1; TRBD1 might be the D (6 bases). This CDR3 is CASSYIAGVNEQFF. The CDR3, as DNA: TGTGCCAGCAGCTACATCGCAGGGGTCAATGAGCAGTTCTTC.